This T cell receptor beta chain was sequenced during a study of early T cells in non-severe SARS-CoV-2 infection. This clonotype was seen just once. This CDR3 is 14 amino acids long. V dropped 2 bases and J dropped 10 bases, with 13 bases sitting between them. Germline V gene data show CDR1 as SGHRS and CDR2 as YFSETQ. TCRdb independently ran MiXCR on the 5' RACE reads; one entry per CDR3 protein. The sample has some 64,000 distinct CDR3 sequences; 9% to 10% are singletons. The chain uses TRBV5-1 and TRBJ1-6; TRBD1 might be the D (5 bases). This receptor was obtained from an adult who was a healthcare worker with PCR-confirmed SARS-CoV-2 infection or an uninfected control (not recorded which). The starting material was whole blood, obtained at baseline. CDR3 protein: CASSFEQGISPLHF. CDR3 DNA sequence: TGCGCCAGCAGCTTCGAGCAGGGAATATCACCCCTCCACTTT.